This entry lists 29 T cell receptor beta chains sequenced from one sample in a study of blood T cell repertoires in COVID-19. The protocol was immunoSEQ multiplex PCR, while the TCRdb copy is restricted to in-frame clones and leaves out a portion. Altogether around 700,000 clones are present, approximately 90% being singletons, with the ten largest covering around 0.3%. Sequenced input: peripheral blood. These receptor sequences come from a young woman with acute or convalescent COVID-19.

CDR3 sequence (DNA): TGCGCCAGCAGCCGCTTGGGACTAGCGGGCTACGAGCAGTACTTC. Protein: CASSRLGLAGYEQYF. This chain uses TRBV4-1 with TRBJ2-7, with TRBD2 matching 12 bases. Per germline, CDR1 MGHRA and CDR2 YSYEKL. V lost 4 bases and J lost 3; bases outside the gene matches: 4. The length of the CDR3 is 15 residues.

The rearrangement joins TRBV19 to TRBJ1-5; 7 positions match TRBD1. The CDR3 length is 15 residues. V dropped 6 bases and J dropped 5; count of bases not matched to a gene: 10. Germline V gives CDR1 LNHDA, CDR2 SQIVND (reference sequence). The CDR3 here is CASRMAQGGDQPQHF. For the CDR3, the DNA is TGTGCCAGTAGGATGGCTCAGGGGGGAGATCAGCCCCAGCATTTT.

The rearrangement joins TRBV10-3 to TRBJ2-3, with 9 positions matching TRBD2. The CDR3 length is 17 residues. V was pared by 0 bases and J by 2 bases, with 6 bases of the junction left unmatched. Germline CDR1 and CDR2: ENHRY and SYGVKD. CDR3 region: CAISESEAGGFTDTQYF. The CDR3 bases are TGTGCCATCAGTGAGTCGGAAGCGGGGGGCTTCACAGATACGCAGTATTTT.

The V call is TRBV15, the J call TRBJ1-1, with D tentatively TRBD1 (5 bases). The germline gives CDR1 LNHNV, CDR2 YYDKDF (reference sequence). The CDR3 spans 13 residues. Trimming shortened V by 8 bases and J by 5 bases, and 15 bases separated the two germline ends. In DNA, the CDR3 is TGTGCCACCGGAGGGCAGGGCGGGACTGAAGCTTTCTTT. Translation: CATGGQGGTEAFF. Looking up the rest from reference TRBV15 and TRBJ1-1 gives the full variable domain: DAMVIQNPRYQVTQFGKPVTLSCSQTLNHNVMYWYQQKSSQAPKLLFHYYDKDFNNEADTPDNFQSRRPNTSFCFLDIRSPGLGDTAMYLCATGGQGGTEAFFGQGTRLTVV.

The rearrangement links TRBV11-2 to TRBJ1-2, with 7 bases identical to TRBD1. Per the germline V gene, CDR1 is SGHAT and CDR2 is FQNNGV. This CDR3 contains 16 residues. Trimming cost V 0 bases and J 5 bases; bases outside gene matches: 9. CDR3 region: CASSLEPLRGWYGYTF. The CDR3, as DNA: TGTGCCAGCAGCTTAGAGCCCCTCAGGGGGTGGTATGGCTACACCTTC.

The rearrangement joins TRBV3-1 (or the pseudogene TRBV3-2) to TRBJ2-6, with 8 bases that match TRBD1. CDR3 length: 17 amino acids. Looked up from germline, CDR1 is LGHDT and CDR2 is YNNKEL (reference sequence). The V gene end was trimmed by 4 bases and the J gene end by 4 bases; junction bases not matched to a gene: 9. CDR3 loop: CASSPGQGRSGANVLTF. In DNA, the CDR3 is TGTGCCAGCAGCCCCGGACAGGGAAGGTCAGGGGCCAACGTCCTGACTTTC.

The chain has TRBV2 and TRBJ2-7; 7 bases line up with TRBD1. Germline lookup yields CDR1 SNHLY and CDR2 FYNNEI. The CDR3 totals 16 residues. With 4 bases clipped from V and 5 bases from J, the junction kept 14 bases outside the gene matches. CDR3 in amino acids: CASSAFHKLQGHEQYF. In DNA, the CDR3 is TGTGCCAGCAGTGCCTTCCACAAGCTACAGGGGCACGAGCAGTACTTC. The full variable domain, with the rest looked up from reference TRBV2 and TRBJ2-7, is EPEVTQTPSHQVTQMGQEVILRCVPISNHLYFYWYRQILGQKVEFLVSFYNNEISEKSEIFDDQFSVERPDGSNFTLKIRSTKLEDSAMYFCASSAFHKLQGHEQYFGPGTRLTVT.

The genes are TRBV7-9 and TRBJ2-1, with a tentative D call TRBD1 (5 bases). The ends were cut back, 3 bases at V and 8 bases at J, with 17 bases in the middle. Germline-derived CDR1 and CDR2 are SEHNR and FQNEAQ (reference sequence). The CDR3 is 15 residues long. The chain's CDR3 is CASSLWNRPGYEQFF. The CDR3 bases are TGTGCCAGCAGCTTGTGGAATCGACCAGGGTATGAGCAGTTCTTC. Full variable domain (rest looked up from reference TRBV7-9 and TRBJ2-1): DTGVSQNPRHKITKRGQNVTFRCDPISEHNRLYWYRQTLGQGPEFLTYFQNEAQLEKSRLLSDRFSAERPKGSFSTLEIQRTEQGDSAMYLCASSLWNRPGYEQFFGPGTRLTVL.

The chain links TRBV5-8 to TRBJ2-5, with D perhaps matching TRBD2 (5 bases). This CDR3 is built from 13 residues. V was cut by 7 bases and J by 6 bases, with 16 bases left in between. CDR1 is SGHTS and CDR2 is YDEGEE in the germline V gene. DNA of the CDR3: TGTGCCAGCGGCGGGTTTTCAGTGCAGACCCAGTACTTC. Its translation: CASGGFSVQTQYF.

The chain couples TRBV7-7 to TRBJ2-5; 9 bases are a match to TRBD2. Germline CDR1 and CDR2: SSHAT and FNYEAQ (reference sequence). The trim removed 1 base at V and 2 bases at J, leaving 5 bases unmatched. This CDR3 is 16 amino acids long. The chain's CDR3 is CASSLVGGGVQETQYF. The CDR3 DNA follows: TGTGCCAGCAGCTTAGTGGGCGGGGGGGTTCAAGAGACCCAGTACTTC. The complete variable domain, with remaining parts taken from reference TRBV7-7 and TRBJ2-5, reads GAGVSQSPRYKVTKRGQDVTLRCDPISSHATLYWYQQALGQGPEFLTYFNYEAQPDKSGLPSDRFSAERPEGSISTLTIQRTEQRDSAMYRCASSLVGGGVQETQYFGPGTRLLVL.

This rearrangement joins TRBV4-2 to TRBJ2-1, with TRBD1 matching 10 bases. This CDR3 region has 15 residues. Unmatched junction bases numbered 10, after V lost 7 bases and J lost 7 bases. Germline loops: CDR1 LGHNA, CDR2 YNFKEQ. CDR3 DNA sequence: TGTGCCAGCACCCCAGGGGACAGGGGCCCAAATGAGCAGTTCTTC. This codes for CASTPGDRGPNEQFF.

The gene calls are TRBV19 and TRBJ1-2; 8 nucleotides line up with TRBD1. The CDR3 has 12 amino acids. V dropped 9 bases and J dropped 7; count of bases not matched to a gene: 7. Germline CDR1 LNHDA, CDR2 SQIVND (reference sequence). The CDR3 here is CASQDRAGGYTF. Here the CDR3 DNA reads TGTGCCAGCCAGGACAGGGCTGGTGGCTACACCTTC.

J is TRBJ2-1 and V is TRBV10-3; 10 bases match TRBD2. The CDR3 consists of 15 residues. V was clipped by 6 bases and J by 6 bases; unmatched bases: 8. Germline assignment: CDR1 ENHRY and CDR2 SYGVKD. Here the CDR3 reads CAIRASGGEGNEQFF. CDR3 DNA sequence: TGTGCCATCAGGGCAAGCGGGGGGGAGGGCAATGAGCAGTTCTTC.

The chain links TRBV3-1 (or the pseudogene TRBV3-2) to TRBJ1-1; TRBD1 is a possible D gene (5 bases). Trimming cost V 3 bases and J 7 bases, with 15 bases left between them. Per germline, CDR1 LGHDT and CDR2 YNNKEL (reference sequence). CDR3 length: 14 residues. CDR3 coding DNA: TGTGCCAGCAGCCACGTATTTAGGGGCGATGAAGCTTTCTTT. It translates to CASSHVFRGDEAFF.

This sequence joins TRBV5-6 and TRBJ1-5, with a weak D call TRBD1 (5 bases). This CDR3 comprises 13 residues. Germline V gives CDR1 SGHDT, CDR2 YYEEEE. V gave up 4 bases and J gave up 6 bases, with 11 bases separating them. The CDR3 loop reads CASSPWGGQPQHF. The DNA for the CDR3 is TGTGCCAGCAGCCCCTGGGGGGGTCAGCCCCAGCATTTT.

V and J are TRBV5-1 and TRBJ2-7, with TRBD1 identical over 8 bases. The J segment lost 2 bases and the V segment lost 3 bases, leaving 4 bases of the junction unmatched. The V gene's germline CDR1 is SGHRS and CDR2 YFSETQ. CDR3 size: 14 residues. The CDR3 DNA reads TGCGCCAGCAGCTCTACAGGGGGTCCCTACGAGCAGTACTTC. Residues: CASSSTGGPYEQYF.

The J gene is TRBJ1-6, the V gene TRBV27; D remains unclear. The CDR3 consists of 16 residues. V lost 6 bases and J 7 bases, leaving 19 bases between the germline ends. Germline CDR1 reads MNHEY; CDR2 reads SMNVEV (reference sequence). The CDR3 DNA reads TGTGCCAGCAGATTAGCCGAGGCCCTCATCAATTCACCCCTCCACTTT. This sequence encodes CASRLAEALINSPLHF.

The chain uses TRBV13 and TRBJ2-1; D ambiguous. This CDR3 is 12 amino acids long. V lost 4 bases to trimming and J lost 5 bases, with 6 bases between them. Germline assignment: CDR1 PRHDT and CDR2 FYEKMQ (reference sequence). This CDR3 reads CASSSEDNEQFF. For the CDR3, the DNA is TGTGCCAGCAGCTCCGAGGACAATGAGCAGTTCTTC.

This chain connects TRBV14 to TRBJ1-2; D not certain. Trimming pared 1 base from V and 1 base from J, leaving 7 bases between. CDR1 is SGHDN and CDR2 is FVKESK in the germline V gene. This CDR3 has 14 residues. In DNA, the CDR3 is TGTGCCAGCAGCCAAGTGGCCGTTAACTATGGCTACACCTTC. It encodes CASSQVAVNYGYTF.

The DNA for the CDR3 is TGTGCCAGCAGTGACTCGGGACTAGCGGCGGGGGAGCTGTTTTTT. It translates to CASSDSGLAAGELFF. The V and J genes are TRBV6-4 and TRBJ2-2; 11 bases line up with TRBD2. Germline V gives CDR1 MRHNA, CDR2 SNTAGT. V shed 0 bases, J shed 8 bases, and the junction held 2 bases outside the gene matches. This CDR3 spans 15 amino acids.

This clone showed up just a few times. The chain couples TRBV7-2 to TRBJ1-2; D unclear. V was trimmed by 5 bases and J by 3 bases, leaving 16 bases between them. Germline CDR1 reads SGHTA; CDR2 reads FQGNSA. The CDR3 totals 15 residues. This chain's CDR3 is CASSPNRADYYGYTF. DNA for the CDR3: TGTGCCAGCAGCCCGAATCGGGCGGACTACTATGGCTACACCTTC.

This clone was observed a single time. The chain recombines TRBV9 with TRBJ2-2; 10 positions match TRBD1. Germline CDR1 is SGDLS and CDR2 is YYNGEE. This CDR3 is built from 15 residues. V lost 5 bases to trimming and J lost 5 bases; unmatched junction nucleotides: 6. As DNA, the CDR3 is TGTGCCAGCAGGACAGGGGGCTCGGAAACCGGGGAGCTGTTTTTT. It encodes CASRTGGSETGELFF.

This clone was recorded a few times. The genes are TRBV14 and TRBJ1-2, with a possible D match to TRBD1 (5 bases). Trimming took 5 bases from V and 3 from J, leaving 19 bases between them. Germline V lookup: CDR1 SGHDN, CDR2 FVKESK. The CDR3 contains 16 residues. The chain's CDR3 is CASSDGIGAGDYGYTF. DNA for the CDR3: TGTGCCAGCAGCGACGGCATTGGGGCTGGGGACTATGGCTACACCTTC.

As concerns this clone: Different DNA sequences within this sample yield the same CDR3. This sequence joins TRBV19 and TRBJ1-1; possible D gene TRBD1, 5 bases. This CDR3 region has 13 residues. Per the germline V gene, CDR1 is LNHDA and CDR2 is SQIVND (reference sequence). V was clipped by 4 bases and J by 1 base, with 7 bases between them. The CDR3 is CASSTGGNTEAFF. The DNA for the CDR3 is TGTGCCAGTAGTACGGGGGGGAACACTGAAGCTTTCTTT.

The genes are TRBV11-2 and TRBJ2-7, with TRBD1 identical over 7 bases. Unmatched junction bases numbered 4, after V lost 6 bases and J lost 2 bases. In germline, CDR1 is SGHAT, CDR2 FQNNGV. CDR3 length: 13 residues. This CDR3 reads CASSRQGPYEQYF. The DNA of the CDR3 is TGTGCCAGCAGTCGACAGGGACCCTACGAGCAGTACTTC.

The genes are TRBV5-1 and TRBJ2-7; D may be TRBD2 (7 bases). The CDR3 is 14 amino acids. The V end lost 6 bases, the J end lost 3 bases, and 16 bases lay between the germline ends. Looked up from germline, CDR1 is SGHRS and CDR2 is YFSETQ. In DNA form, the CDR3 reads TGCGCCAGCACTGGGGGGGGGCCCCTCTACGAGCAGTACTTC. Its translation is CASTGGGPLYEQYF.

The CDR3 spells CASSPQDSPLHF. For the CDR3, the DNA is TGTGCCAGCAGTCCACAGGATTCACCCCTCCACTTT. The rearrangement joins TRBV12-3 or TRBV12-4 to TRBJ1-6, with a possible D match to TRBD1 (5 bases). This CDR3 spans 12 amino acids. V lost 5 bases and J lost 8, with 7 bases in between.

This clone was picked up a small number of times. The chain is built from TRBV25-1 and TRBJ2-1, with 8 bases identical to TRBD1. The CDR3 is 13 amino acids. Germline V gene sequence: CDR1 MGHDK, CDR2 SYGVNS. V lost 7 bases and J lost 3; bases outside the gene matches: 2. Written as DNA, the CDR3 is TGTGCCAGCACAGGGGGCGTCTACAATGAGCAGTTCTTC. Translation: CASTGGVYNEQFF.

This sequence joins TRBV5-4 and TRBJ1-1; D possibly corresponds to TRBD1 (5 bases). The CDR3 runs to 13 residues. The V and J ends lost 4 bases and 1 base respectively, with 8 bases between them. CDR1 SGHNT and CDR2 YYREEE come from the germline V gene (reference sequence). DNA for the CDR3: TGTGCCAGCAGCAACGACAGGAACACTGAAGCTTTCTTT. This encodes CASSNDRNTEAFF.